The 8 T cell receptor beta chains below all came from one sample that was sequenced in a study of cytomegalovirus exposure and HLA in healthy donors. PCR amplification relied on 60 Vbeta primers (plus 13 Jbeta primers). Clones were sequenced by immunoSEQ multiplex PCR, and TCRdb holds only the in-frame ones, with some missing. The sample holds about 170,000 clones, approximately 80% seen once. What was sequenced was PBMCs. The receptors were gathered from a boy between 2 and 15 years old in good health and CMV-seronegative.

The rearrangement joins TRBV11-2 to TRBJ1-2, with D maybe TRBD1 (5 bases). The V end lost 2 bases, the J end lost 6 bases, and 7 bases lay between the germline ends. Germline V gene lookup returns CDR1 SGHAT and CDR2 FQNNGV. This CDR3 contains 12 residues. The CDR3 sequence is CASSLQGNGYTF. The DNA of the CDR3 is TGTGCCAGCAGCTTACAGGGAAATGGCTACACCTTC.

This sequence joins TRBV18 and TRBJ2-1; 10 nucleotides line up with TRBD2. Trimming took 3 bases from V and 5 from J; bases not matched to a gene: 4. CDR3 length: 15 residues. CDR1 KGHSH and CDR2 LQKENI come from the germline V gene. CDR3 protein: CASSPGSGGDNEQFF. As DNA, the CDR3 is TGTGCCAGCTCACCCGGCAGCGGGGGGGACAATGAGCAGTTCTTC.

This clone is a singleton in its sample. The genes are TRBV6-5 and TRBJ1-1, with D tentatively TRBD1 (6 bases). The CDR3 loop spans 15 amino acids. From germline, CDR1 is MNHEY and CDR2 SVGAGI. V was pared by 6 bases and J by 0 bases, with 14 bases between. This chain's CDR3 is CASRGYRVMNTEAFF. The CDR3 DNA reads TGTGCCAGCAGAGGGTACAGGGTCATGAACACTGAAGCTTTCTTT.

A single count supports this clone. The CDR3 DNA is TGTGCCTGGAGTGTGGGGACATCGAACACTGAAGCTTTCTTT. As protein: CAWSVGTSNTEAFF. V and J are TRBV30 and TRBJ1-1; possibly TRBD1 for D (6 bases). Germline-derived CDR1 and CDR2 are GTSNPN and SVGIG (reference sequence). The CDR3 extends over 14 amino acids. Trimming took off 0 bases at V and 1 base at J, with 9 bases between the two ends. Using reference TRBV30 and TRBJ1-1 for the parts outside the CDR3, the full variable domain is SQTIHQWPATLVQPVGSPLSLECTVEGTSNPNLYWYRQAAGRGLQLLFYSVGIGQISSEVPQNLSASRPQDRQFILSSKKLLLSDSGFYLCAWSVGTSNTEAFFGQGTRLTVV.

V gene TRBV5-1 combines with J gene TRBJ2-2; 8 bases align to TRBD1. CDR3 length equals 18 residues. The V segment lost 4 bases and the J segment 0 bases; nucleotides outside the gene matches: 11. CDR1 SGHRS and CDR2 YFSETQ come from the germline V gene. Here the CDR3 DNA reads TGCGCCAGCAGCCCAAGGGACAGGAGACCCGCGAACACCGGGGAGCTGTTTTTT. Translation gives CASSPRDRRPANTGELFF.

The chain uses TRBV7-9 and TRBJ1-1, with 7 bases aligning to TRBD1. The V gene's germline CDR1 is SEHNR and CDR2 FQNEAQ (reference sequence). The CDR3 covers 16 residues. The J segment lost 0 bases and the V segment lost 5 bases, leaving 9 bases of the junction unmatched. In nucleotides, the CDR3 is TGTGCCAGCAGCCCCCCCCCGGGACAGATGAACACTGAAGCTTTCTTT. Translating gives CASSPPPGQMNTEAFF.

The CDR3 DNA reads as TGCGCCAGCAGCCAAGACGAATCTAGCGGGACTTTAACAGATACGCAGTATTTT. The encoded protein is CASSQDESSGTLTDTQYF. The J gene is TRBJ2-3, the V gene TRBV4-1, with TRBD2 matching 9 bases. This CDR3 comprises 18 residues. CDR1 is MGHRA, CDR2 YSYEKL, per germline. Trimming at V came to 0 bases and at J to 3 bases, leaving 10 bases not matched to a gene.

V and J are TRBV6-5 and TRBJ2-7; D gene unclear. With 8 bases removed from V and 3 bases from J, the gap between germline ends came to 11 bases. The CDR3 runs to 12 residues. The germline V gene encodes CDR1 MNHEY and CDR2 SVGAGI. The CDR3 DNA reads as TGTGCCAGCGGAGAGAACCTCTACGAGCAGTACTTC. It encodes CASGENLYEQYF.